Below, 12 T cell receptor beta chains from the same sample are listed, as sequenced in a study of blood T cell repertoires in COVID-19 (dated by TCRdb to the early 2020s). Library preparation used the immunoSEQ multiplex PCR assay. In TCRdb, the immuneACCESS table is reduced to in-frame sequences with V and J assigned. These tables do not hold every clone; where another copy was compared, an unresolved V gene accounts for under half, and the others remain unexplained. This sample gives 40,000 to 45,000 clones in total; nearly 90% of them show up just once. The ten biggest clones cover approximately 2.6% of the sample. Material: peripheral blood. All receptors come from a human donor in a cohort sampled during active COVID-19.

The chain joins TRBV3-1 (or the pseudogene TRBV3-2) to TRBJ1-1, with D possibly being TRBD1 (6 bases). Trimming cost V 4 bases and J 3 bases, with 12 bases left between them. This CDR3 has 14 amino acids. Germline CDR1 is LGHDT and CDR2 is YNNKEL (reference sequence). The CDR3, as DNA: TGTGCCAGCAGCCTCGGGAGGGGGTACACTGAAGCTTTCTTT. This gives the protein CASSLGRGYTEAFF.

V is TRBV2 and J is TRBJ1-2, with 11 bases identical to TRBD1. The germline V gene encodes CDR1 SNHLY and CDR2 FYNNEI. There are 16 residues in the CDR3. Trimming took 7 bases from V and 1 from J; bases not matched to a gene: 8. The CDR3 DNA sequence: TGTGCCAGCACCCGTCCGGGACAGGGGGTTAACTATGGCTACACCTTC. Translating gives CASTRPGQGVNYGYTF.

V and J are TRBV18 and TRBJ2-1; unclear D gene. The CDR3 has 15 residues. CDR1 is KGHSH and CDR2 is LQKENI in the germline V gene. V dropped 3 bases and J dropped 4 bases, with 13 bases sitting between them. CDR3 protein: CASSPDLVRYNEQFF. In DNA, the CDR3 is TGTGCCAGCTCACCGGATCTAGTTAGGTACAATGAGCAGTTCTTC.

This chain connects TRBV10-3 to TRBJ2-1, with 8 positions matching TRBD1. Germline V gene data show CDR1 as ENHRY and CDR2 as SYGVKD. The CDR3 is made up of 15 amino acids. V dropped 6 bases and J dropped 0; count of bases not matched to a gene: 4. The CDR3: CAIRGTGGSYNEQFF. Here the CDR3 DNA reads TGTGCCATCAGGGGGACAGGAGGCTCCTACAATGAGCAGTTCTTC.

This chain joins TRBV9 and TRBJ1-2, with D possibly TRBD1 on 5 matching bases. V lost 4 bases, J lost 2 bases, and 15 bases lay in between. The CDR3 is 15 residues long. Per germline, CDR1 SGDLS and CDR2 YYNGEE. The CDR3 bases are TGTGCCAGCAGCCTGCAGGGTACTTCAAACTATGGCTACACCTTC. Translated, it gives CASSLQGTSNYGYTF.

To note about this clone: This same CDR3 is encoded by further DNA sequences in the sample. The CDR3 here is CAISEGGAGGNQPQHF. CDR3 bases: TGTGCCATCAGTGAGGGAGGGGCGGGGGGCAATCAGCCCCAGCATTTT. The genes are TRBV10-3 and TRBJ1-5; D possibly corresponds to TRBD1 (5 bases). The CDR3 is 16 residues long. Germline CDR1 ENHRY, CDR2 SYGVKD. V was clipped by 2 bases and J by 2 bases, with 13 bases between them.

This chain joins TRBV4-2 and TRBJ2-3; D might be TRBD2 (5 bases). From germline, CDR1 is LGHNA and CDR2 YNFKEQ. This CDR3 spans 15 amino acids. Trimming removed 1 base at V and 0 bases at J, with 8 bases between. The CDR3 DNA is TGTGCCAGCAGCCAAGTAACGGGGAGCACAGATACGCAGTATTTT. Its protein product is CASSQVTGSTDTQYF.

The chain uses TRBV7-6 and TRBJ2-7, with TRBD2 matching over 8 bases. V was clipped by 0 bases and J by 2 bases; unmatched bases: 3. CDR1 SGHVS and CDR2 FNYEAQ come from the germline V gene. This CDR3 is 15 amino acids long. The CDR3 DNA reads TGTGCCAGCAGCTTAGCCGACGGGGGGGCCTACGAGCAGTACTTC. Amino acid sequence: CASSLADGGAYEQYF.

CDR3 residues: CASSPLDSVQETQYF. In DNA form, the CDR3 reads TGCGCCAGCAGCCCCCTGGACTCGGTTCAAGAGACCCAGTACTTC. The chain carries TRBV5-1 and TRBJ2-5; maybe TRBD2 (5 bases). Germline V lookup: CDR1 SGHRS, CDR2 YFSETQ. The CDR3 runs 15 residues. Trimming took 4 bases from V and 2 from J, leaving 15 bases between them.

The gene calls are TRBV5-1 and TRBJ2-5; 7 bases line up with TRBD1. The CDR3 loop spans 13 amino acids. The trim removed 3 bases at V and 2 bases at J, leaving 1 base unmatched. CDR1 and CDR2 (germline): SGHRS, YFSETQ. The CDR3 coding sequence is TGCGCCAGCAGCTCGACAGGGCAAGAGACCCAGTACTTC. Its protein is CASSSTGQETQYF.

The rearrangement links TRBV25-1 to TRBJ1-1; TRBD1 matches 11 bases. V shed 6 bases, J shed 1 base, and the junction held 10 bases outside the gene matches. The germline V gene has CDR1 MGHDK and CDR2 SYGVNS. This CDR3 has 17 amino acids. This CDR3 reads CASRPGQGVRRNTEAFF. The CDR3 DNA sequence: TGTGCCAGCAGGCCGGGACAGGGGGTAAGGAGGAACACTGAAGCTTTCTTT.

The chain uses TRBV19 and TRBJ1-1; D is unclear. V lost 1 base and J 0 bases, leaving 9 bases between the germline ends. The CDR3 totals 15 residues. Germline V gene lookup returns CDR1 LNHDA and CDR2 SQIVND (reference sequence). CDR3 nucleotide sequence: TGTGCCAGTAGTATAGGGAGGACCATGAACACTGAAGCTTTCTTT. Its translation: CASSIGRTMNTEAFF.